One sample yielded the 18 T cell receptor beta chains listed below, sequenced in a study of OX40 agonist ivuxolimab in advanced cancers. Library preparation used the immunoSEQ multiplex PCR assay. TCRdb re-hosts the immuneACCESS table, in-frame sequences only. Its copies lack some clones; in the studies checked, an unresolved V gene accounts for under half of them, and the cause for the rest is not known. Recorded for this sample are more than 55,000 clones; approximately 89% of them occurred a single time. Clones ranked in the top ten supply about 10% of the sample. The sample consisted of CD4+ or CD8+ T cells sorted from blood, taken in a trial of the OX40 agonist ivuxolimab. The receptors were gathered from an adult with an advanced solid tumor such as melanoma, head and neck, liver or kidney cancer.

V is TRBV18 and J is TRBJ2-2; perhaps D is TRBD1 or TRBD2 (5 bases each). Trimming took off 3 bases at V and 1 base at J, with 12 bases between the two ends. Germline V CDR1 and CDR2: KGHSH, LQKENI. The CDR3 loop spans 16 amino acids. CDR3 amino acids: CASSPWGPQNTGELFF. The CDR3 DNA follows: TGTGCCAGCTCACCCTGGGGACCCCAGAACACCGGGGAGCTGTTTTTT. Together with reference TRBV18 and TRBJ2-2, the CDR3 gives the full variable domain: NAGVMQNPRHLVRRRGQEARLRCSPMKGHSHVYWYRQLPEEGLKFMVYLQKENIIDESGMPKERFSAEFPKEGPSILRIQQVVRGDSAAYFCASSPWGPQNTGELFFGEGSRLTVL.

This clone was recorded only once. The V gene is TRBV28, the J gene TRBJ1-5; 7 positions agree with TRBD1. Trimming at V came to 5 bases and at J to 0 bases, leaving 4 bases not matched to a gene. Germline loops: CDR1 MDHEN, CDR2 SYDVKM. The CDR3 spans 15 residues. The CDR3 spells CASSDRDYSNQPQHF. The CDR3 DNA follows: TGTGCCAGCAGTGACAGGGATTATAGCAATCAGCCCCAGCATTTT.

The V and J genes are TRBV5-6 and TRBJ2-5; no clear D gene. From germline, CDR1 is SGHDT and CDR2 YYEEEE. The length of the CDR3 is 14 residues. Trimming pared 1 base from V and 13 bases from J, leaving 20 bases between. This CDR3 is CASSLRGSTKIRYF. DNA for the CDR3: TGTGCCAGCAGCTTGAGAGGCAGCACTAAAATTCGGTACTTC.

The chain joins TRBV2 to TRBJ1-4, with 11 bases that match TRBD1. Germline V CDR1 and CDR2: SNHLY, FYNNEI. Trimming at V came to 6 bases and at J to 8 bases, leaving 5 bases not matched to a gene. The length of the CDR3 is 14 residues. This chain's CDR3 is CASSGQGAGEKLFF. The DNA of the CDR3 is TGTGCCAGCAGCGGACAGGGGGCGGGGGAAAAACTGTTTTTT.

CDR3 protein: CASSLVVGLYNEQFF. The CDR3 nucleotides read TGTGCCAGCAGTTTGGTGGTAGGGTTGTACAATGAGCAGTTCTTC. The chain links TRBV28 to TRBJ2-1; D gene unclear. The CDR3 sequence is 15 residues long. CDR1 and CDR2 from the germline V gene are MDHEN and SYDVKM. Between the trimmed V and J ends, which lost 3 bases and 4 bases, there was a span of 13 bases.

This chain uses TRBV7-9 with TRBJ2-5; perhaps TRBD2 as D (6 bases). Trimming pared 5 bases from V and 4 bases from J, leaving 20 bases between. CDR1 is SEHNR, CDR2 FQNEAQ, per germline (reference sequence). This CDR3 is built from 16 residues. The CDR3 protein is CASSIYRHGGSETQYF. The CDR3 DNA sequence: TGTGCCAGCAGCATTTATCGACACGGAGGGTCAGAGACCCAGTACTTC. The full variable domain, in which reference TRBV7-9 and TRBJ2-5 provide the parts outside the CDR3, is DTGVSQNPRHKITKRGQNVTFRCDPISEHNRLYWYRQTLGQGPEFLTYFQNEAQLEKSRLLSDRFSAERPKGSFSTLEIQRTEQGDSAMYLCASSIYRHGGSETQYFGPGTRLLVL.

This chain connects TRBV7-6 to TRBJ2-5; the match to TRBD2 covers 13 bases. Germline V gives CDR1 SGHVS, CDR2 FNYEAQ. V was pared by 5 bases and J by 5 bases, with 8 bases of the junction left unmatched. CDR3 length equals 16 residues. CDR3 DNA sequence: TGTGCCAGCAGCCGGACTAGCGGGAGTTCGGGGGAGACCCAGTACTTC. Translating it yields CASSRTSGSSGETQYF.

The CDR3 spells CASSFGRGLLAFF. The CDR3 nucleotides are TGTGCCAGCAGTTTCGGCAGGGGGCTATTGGCTTTCTTT. The rearrangement joins TRBV27 to TRBJ1-1; TRBD1 matches at 8 bases. The V and J ends lost 3 bases and 11 bases, in that order; junction bases with no gene match: 8. CDR1 is MNHEY and CDR2 is SMNVEV in the germline V gene (reference sequence). The CDR3 is 13 amino acids.

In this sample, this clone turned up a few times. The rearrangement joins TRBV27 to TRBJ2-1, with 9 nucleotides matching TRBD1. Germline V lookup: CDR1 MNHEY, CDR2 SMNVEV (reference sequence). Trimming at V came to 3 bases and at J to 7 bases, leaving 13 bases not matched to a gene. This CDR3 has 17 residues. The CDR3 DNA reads TGTGCCAGCAGTTTGAGTCCCCTCCGGGACAGGGTAAATGAGCAGTTCTTC. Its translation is CASSLSPLRDRVNEQFF.

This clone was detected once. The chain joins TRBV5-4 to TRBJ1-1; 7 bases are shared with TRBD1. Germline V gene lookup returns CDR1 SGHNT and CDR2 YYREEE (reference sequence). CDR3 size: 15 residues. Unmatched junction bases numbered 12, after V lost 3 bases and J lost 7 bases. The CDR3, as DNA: TGTGCCAGCAGCTCGGGCAACAGGGGTCGGGGTGAAGCTTTCTTT. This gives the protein CASSSGNRGRGEAFF.

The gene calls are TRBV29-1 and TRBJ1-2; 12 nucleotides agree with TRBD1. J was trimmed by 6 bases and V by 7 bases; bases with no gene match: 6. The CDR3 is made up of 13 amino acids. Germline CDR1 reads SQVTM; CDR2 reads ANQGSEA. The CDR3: CSAWDRGQDGYTF. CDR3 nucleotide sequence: TGCAGCGCCTGGGACAGGGGGCAAGATGGCTACACCTTC.

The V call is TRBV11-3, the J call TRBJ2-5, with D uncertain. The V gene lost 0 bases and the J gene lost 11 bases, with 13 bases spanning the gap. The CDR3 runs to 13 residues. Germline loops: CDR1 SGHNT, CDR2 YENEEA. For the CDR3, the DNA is TGTGCCAGCAGCTTAGATGTCGTCACCCAGCAGTACTTC. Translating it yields CASSLDVVTQQYF.

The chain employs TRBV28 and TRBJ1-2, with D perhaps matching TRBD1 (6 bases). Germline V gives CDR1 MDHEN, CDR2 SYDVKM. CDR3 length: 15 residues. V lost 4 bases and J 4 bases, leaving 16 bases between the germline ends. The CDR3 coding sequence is TGTGCCAGCAGTTCGAGGGGGGGCGCAACCTATGGCTACACCTTC. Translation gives CASSSRGGATYGYTF.

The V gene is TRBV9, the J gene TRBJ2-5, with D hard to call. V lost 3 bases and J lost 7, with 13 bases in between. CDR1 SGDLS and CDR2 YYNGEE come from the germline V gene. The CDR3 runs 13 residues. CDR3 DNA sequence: TGTGCCAGCAGCGACATCAGTGTGGGGACCCAGTACTTC. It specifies CASSDISVGTQYF.

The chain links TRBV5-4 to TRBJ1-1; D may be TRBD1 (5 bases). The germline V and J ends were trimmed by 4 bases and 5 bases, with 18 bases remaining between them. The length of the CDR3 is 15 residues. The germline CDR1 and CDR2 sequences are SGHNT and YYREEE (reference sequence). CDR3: CASSPFTGIGTEAFF. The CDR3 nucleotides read TGTGCCAGCAGCCCGTTTACAGGAATTGGGACTGAAGCTTTCTTT.

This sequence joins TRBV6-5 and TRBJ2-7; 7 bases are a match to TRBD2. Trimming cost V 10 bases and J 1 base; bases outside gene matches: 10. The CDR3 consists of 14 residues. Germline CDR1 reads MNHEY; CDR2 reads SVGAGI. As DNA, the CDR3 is TGTGCCACGGATGCTAGCGGAGTTTCCTACGAGCAGTACTTC. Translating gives CATDASGVSYEQYF.

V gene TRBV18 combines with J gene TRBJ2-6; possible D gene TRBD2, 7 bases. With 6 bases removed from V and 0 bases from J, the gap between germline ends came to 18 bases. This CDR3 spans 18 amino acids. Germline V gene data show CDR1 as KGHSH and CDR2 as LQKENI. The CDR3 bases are TGTGCCAGCTCCCCAAGGGGGGGGGCCTACTCTGGGGCCAACGTCCTGACTTTC. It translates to CASSPRGGAYSGANVLTF.

CDR3 protein: CASSQMLSGVNNEQFF. CDR3 in DNA: TGTGCCAGCTCCCAGATGCTTAGCGGGGTTAACAATGAGCAGTTCTTC. The chain couples TRBV18 to TRBJ2-1, with TRBD2 identical over 8 bases. Germline lookup yields CDR1 KGHSH and CDR2 LQKENI. The CDR3 runs to 16 residues. The J segment lost 5 bases and the V segment lost 6 bases, leaving 12 bases of the junction unmatched.